Each of the 25 T cell receptor beta chains below was sequenced from the same sample in a study of blood T cell repertoires in COVID-19. Sequencing was performed with immunoSEQ multiplex PCR; in TCRdb, only in-frame clones are kept and a portion is missing. Here the sample spans under 75,000 clones, about four fifths being singletons. What was sequenced was peripheral blood. These receptors were taken from a man between 60 and 70 years old with COVID-19, enrolled during active disease.

This rearrangement joins TRBV10-1 to TRBJ2-3; TRBD2 is a possible D gene (5 bases). Germline CDR1 is WNHNN and CDR2 is SYGVQD (reference sequence). CDR3 length equals 13 residues. Trimming cost V 10 bases and J 3 bases, with 14 bases left between them. Here the CDR3 DNA reads TGCGCCACCCGCCGGGGTCGGACAGATACGCAGTATTTT. This gives the protein CATRRGRTDTQYF.

In its sample, this clone was seen once. V and J are TRBV19 and TRBJ2-7; D is possibly TRBD2 (6 bases). CDR1 and CDR2 (germline): LNHDA, SQIVND (reference sequence). The CDR3 is 13 amino acids. Trimming left V 8 bases short and J 3 bases short, with 14 bases between. The CDR3 bases are TGTGCCAGTGGTGAAGGCGGGAACTACGAGCAGTACTTC. Translated: CASGEGGNYEQYF.

The chain couples TRBV24-1 to TRBJ2-3; TRBD2 aligns across 11 bases. CDR1 KGHDR and CDR2 SFDVKD come from the germline V gene. The CDR3 totals 16 residues. V lost 1 base to trimming and J lost 6 bases; unmatched junction nucleotides: 5. The CDR3 bases are TGTGCCACCAGTGATTTTAGCGGGAGGGGTGTGGATACGCAGTATTTT. Translation: CATSDFSGRGVDTQYF.

The chain uses TRBV10-2 and TRBJ1-2; 8 positions match TRBD1. V lost 5 bases and J lost 4; bases outside the gene matches: 3. Germline V gene data show CDR1 as WSHSY and CDR2 as SAAADI. The CDR3 contains 13 residues. CDR3 nucleotides: TGCGCCAGCAGTTATGGGACAGGCTATGGCTACACCTTC. It yields the protein CASSYGTGYGYTF.

This chain joins TRBV19 and TRBJ1-5, with D unclear. In germline, CDR1 is LNHDA, CDR2 SQIVND (reference sequence). Trimming took off 7 bases at V and 1 base at J, with 11 bases between the two ends. The CDR3 spans 14 residues. CDR3 nucleotides: TGTGCCAGTAAGCCGCCGGGGAGCAATCAGCCCCAGCATTTT. Amino acid sequence: CASKPPGSNQPQHF.

This clone was recorded a few times. The rearrangement joins TRBV24-1 to TRBJ2-7, with 7 bases fitting TRBD1. This CDR3 has 16 amino acids. V shed 4 bases and J 0 bases; nucleotides not matched to a gene: 8. Per germline, CDR1 KGHDR and CDR2 SFDVKD. CDR3 loop: CATSDPGDSPSYEQYF. The CDR3 nucleotides are TGTGCCACCAGTGACCCCGGGGACAGCCCCTCCTACGAGCAGTACTTC.

This clone was counted once. The chain is built from TRBV19 and TRBJ2-1, with D perhaps TRBD2 (5 bases). Trimming removed 5 bases at V and 13 bases at J, with 18 bases between. CDR3 length: 13 amino acids. Germline V gene lookup returns CDR1 LNHDA and CDR2 SQIVND (reference sequence). CDR3 in DNA: TGTGCCAGTAGTCTCAATCCGGGGTTGGGTCAGTTCTTC. Translating gives CASSLNPGLGQFF.

The chain links TRBV5-1 to TRBJ2-3; 7 bases are shared with TRBD2. The germline CDR1 and CDR2 sequences are SGHRS and YFSETQ. The CDR3 runs to 17 residues. The ends lost 5 bases at V and 0 bases at J; junction bases unmatched: 12. The CDR3 sequence: CASRLSLISGSTDTQYF. The CDR3 coding sequence is TGCGCCAGCAGACTGAGCCTAATTAGCGGGAGCACAGATACGCAGTATTTT.

The chain combines TRBV19 with TRBJ2-3, with 10 nucleotides matching TRBD1. The germline V gene has CDR1 LNHDA and CDR2 SQIVND (reference sequence). V shed 9 bases, J shed 5 bases, and the junction held 17 bases outside the gene matches. The CDR3 is made up of 17 amino acids. CDR3 amino acids: CASQPIPGQGEVDTQYF. CDR3 DNA sequence: TGTGCCAGCCAACCCATTCCCGGACAGGGGGAGGTAGATACGCAGTATTTT.

Here the CDR3 DNA reads TGCGCCAGCAGCGGGGGGTTCACAGATACGCAGTATTTT. Its translation is CASSGGFTDTQYF. The rearrangement uses TRBV5-1 and TRBJ2-3, with D possibly TRBD2 on 6 matching bases. V lost 4 bases, J lost 2 bases, and 8 bases lay in between. The CDR3 is 13 amino acids. Germline V gene data show CDR1 as SGHRS and CDR2 as YFSETQ. The full variable domain, completed using reference TRBV5-1 and TRBJ2-3, is KAGVTQTPRYLIKTRGQQVTLSCSPISGHRSVSWYQQTPGQGLQFLFEYFSETQRNKGNFPGRFSGRQFSNSRSEMNVSTLELGDSALYLCASSGGFTDTQYFGPGTRLTVL.

The V and J genes are TRBV5-1 and TRBJ1-1; the D gene is possibly TRBD1 (6 bases). Germline V gene data show CDR1 as SGHRS and CDR2 as YFSETQ. The CDR3 length is 16 residues. V shed 0 bases and J shed 4 bases, with 16 bases lying between them. The DNA for the CDR3 is TGCGCCAGCAGCTTGGATGGGTCAGGGGTGGGCACTGAAGCTTTCTTT. Translation: CASSLDGSGVGTEAFF. Supplemented by reference TRBV5-1 and TRBJ1-1, the full variable domain reads KAGVTQTPRYLIKTRGQQVTLSCSPISGHRSVSWYQQTPGQGLQFLFEYFSETQRNKGNFPGRFSGRQFSNSRSEMNVSTLELGDSALYLCASSLDGSGVGTEAFFGQGTRLTVV.

This clone has more than one count but fewer than ten. CDR3 bases: TGTGCCAGCAGTCCAGGGAGCAATCAGCCCCAGCATTTT. This translates into CASSPGSNQPQHF. This chain connects TRBV7-9 to TRBJ1-5, with D possibly matching TRBD1 (5 bases). Germline assignment: CDR1 SEHNR and CDR2 FQNEAQ (reference sequence). CDR3 length: 13 amino acids. V lost 6 bases and J 1 base, leaving 7 bases between the germline ends.

The chain links TRBV6-5 to TRBJ2-7; TRBD1 might be the D (5 bases). The length of the CDR3 is 14 residues. With 6 bases removed from V and 5 bases from J, the gap between germline ends came to 17 bases. Germline loops: CDR1 MNHEY, CDR2 SVGAGI. This chain's CDR3 is CASRDPGLIHEQYF. As DNA, the CDR3 is TGTGCCAGCAGGGACCCAGGGTTAATCCACGAGCAGTACTTC.

In this sample, this clone turned up once. The rearrangement uses TRBV5-1 and TRBJ2-3; 10 bases match TRBD2. The CDR3 contains 17 residues. The germline gives CDR1 SGHRS, CDR2 YFSETQ. Trimming cost V 0 bases and J 0 bases; bases outside gene matches: 4. CDR3 amino acids: CASSLGLAGASTDTQYF. CDR3 DNA: TGCGCCAGCAGCTTGGGGCTAGCGGGAGCTAGCACAGATACGCAGTATTTT.

The rearrangement joins TRBV9 to TRBJ2-5, with 11 bases aligning to TRBD2. V dropped 0 bases and J dropped 2; count of bases not matched to a gene: 9. CDR1 is SGDLS, CDR2 YYNGEE, per germline. The CDR3 has 18 amino acids. This CDR3 is CASSVALAGGRRQETQYF. CDR3 DNA sequence: TGTGCCAGCAGCGTAGCGCTAGCGGGGGGCCGAAGACAAGAGACCCAGTACTTC.

CDR3 residues: CASSMGQGGGYTF. DNA of the CDR3: TGTGCCAGTAGTATGGGTCAGGGAGGAGGCTACACCTTC. The V and J genes are TRBV19 and TRBJ1-2; possibly TRBD1 for D (5 bases). Germline loops: CDR1 LNHDA, CDR2 SQIVND (reference sequence). This CDR3 contains 13 residues. V was cut by 3 bases and J by 8 bases, with 13 bases left in between.

This chain uses TRBV6-5 with TRBJ1-2; 9 bases map to TRBD1. J gave up 6 bases and V 6 bases, and 11 bases lay outside the gene matches. This CDR3 has 15 amino acids. Germline CDR1 MNHEY, CDR2 SVGAGI. In nucleotides, the CDR3 is TGTGCCAGCAGGAAACCGGGACAGGGTGGGGATGGCTACACCTTC. Translating gives CASRKPGQGGDGYTF.

J is TRBJ2-2 and V is TRBV10-1, with 10 bases matching TRBD2. The CDR3 consists of 15 residues. Germline trimming cut 5 bases from V and 5 bases from J; bases unmatched to any gene: 5. Per the germline V gene, CDR1 is WNHNN and CDR2 is SYGVQD (reference sequence). The CDR3 sequence: CASSHGLAATGELFF. The CDR3 region has the DNA TGCGCCAGCAGTCATGGACTAGCGGCTACCGGGGAGCTGTTTTTT.

The chain links TRBV12-5 to TRBJ1-5, with TRBD1 matching over 9 bases. J gave up 7 bases and V 0 bases, and 25 bases lay outside the gene matches. Looked up from germline, CDR1 is LGHNT and CDR2 is FRNRAP. CDR3 length: 22 residues. The CDR3: CASGLVSVQTLLTQGAGQPQHF. The CDR3, as DNA: TGTGCTAGTGGTTTGGTAAGCGTCCAAACACTCCTCACACAGGGGGCTGGACAGCCCCAGCATTTT.

This clone appeared a few times. The chain recombines TRBV3-1 (or the pseudogene TRBV3-2) with TRBJ1-6; 9 bases fit TRBD1. The CDR3 is 14 amino acids. CDR1 is LGHDT and CDR2 is YNNKEL in the germline V gene (reference sequence). V was pared by 4 bases and J by 8 bases, with 3 bases of the junction left unmatched. The CDR3, as DNA: TGTGCCAGCAGCCGGGGACAGGGTGATTCACCCCTCCACTTT. Its translation is CASSRGQGDSPLHF.

This rearrangement joins TRBV4-1 to TRBJ2-5, with D perhaps matching TRBD2 (5 bases). CDR1 is MGHRA and CDR2 is YSYEKL in the germline V gene. The CDR3 totals 16 residues. V was shortened by 1 base and J by 1 base, with 13 bases between the two germline ends. In DNA form, the CDR3 reads TGCGCCAGCAGCCAAGGGCGGGCACGGGGCCAAGAGACCCAGTACTTC. Translating gives CASSQGRARGQETQYF.

The chain is built from TRBV5-1 and TRBJ1-2; the D is unclear. The CDR3 contains 14 residues. Germline assignment: CDR1 SGHRS and CDR2 YFSETQ. V lost 5 bases and J 1 base, leaving 12 bases between the germline ends. The CDR3 DNA is TGCGCCAGCAGTTGGGAGGGCCATAACTATGGCTACACCTTC. It codes for CASSWEGHNYGYTF. Filled out from reference TRBV5-1 and TRBJ1-2, the complete variable domain reads KAGVTQTPRYLIKTRGQQVTLSCSPISGHRSVSWYQQTPGQGLQFLFEYFSETQRNKGNFPGRFSGRQFSNSRSEMNVSTLELGDSALYLCASSWEGHNYGYTFGSGTRLTVV.

V and J are TRBV28 and TRBJ1-1; 11 nucleotides match TRBD1. The ends lost 6 bases at V and 0 bases at J; junction bases unmatched: 6. In germline, CDR1 is MDHEN, CDR2 SYDVKM. The CDR3 consists of 16 residues. The CDR3 DNA is TGTGCCAGCAGGGGACAGGGGGGTAACATGAACACTGAAGCTTTCTTT. The encoded protein is CASRGQGGNMNTEAFF. The variable domain in full, with the rest retrieved from reference TRBV28 and TRBJ1-1, is DVKVTQSSRYLVKRTGEKVFLECVQDMDHENMFWYRQDPGLGLRLIYFSYDVKMKEKGDIPEGYSVSREKKERFSLILESASTNQTSMYLCASRGQGGNMNTEAFFGQGTRLTVV.

The chain joins TRBV14 to TRBJ2-7; TRBD2 matches at 13 bases. The CDR3 has 15 residues. The J segment lost 5 bases and the V segment lost 4 bases, leaving 5 bases of the junction unmatched. Germline CDR1 is SGHDN and CDR2 is FVKESK. This CDR3 reads CASSRTSGGADEQYF. The CDR3 DNA follows: TGTGCCAGCAGCCGAACTAGCGGGGGGGCCGACGAGCAGTACTTC. The complete variable domain, with remaining parts taken from reference TRBV14 and TRBJ2-7, reads EAGVTQFPSHSVIEKGQTVTLRCDPISGHDNLYWYRRVMGKEIKFLLHFVKESKQDESGMPNNRFLAERTGGTYSTLKVQPAELEDSGVYFCASSRTSGGADEQYFGPGTRLTVT.

The genes are TRBV5-1 and TRBJ1-1; no clear D gene. Trimming pared 5 bases from V and 2 bases from J, leaving 16 bases between. This CDR3 has 15 residues. Germline CDR1 SGHRS, CDR2 YFSETQ. The CDR3 loop is CASRPPAHVNTEAFF. CDR3 DNA: TGCGCCAGCAGACCCCCCGCACATGTTAACACTGAAGCTTTCTTT.